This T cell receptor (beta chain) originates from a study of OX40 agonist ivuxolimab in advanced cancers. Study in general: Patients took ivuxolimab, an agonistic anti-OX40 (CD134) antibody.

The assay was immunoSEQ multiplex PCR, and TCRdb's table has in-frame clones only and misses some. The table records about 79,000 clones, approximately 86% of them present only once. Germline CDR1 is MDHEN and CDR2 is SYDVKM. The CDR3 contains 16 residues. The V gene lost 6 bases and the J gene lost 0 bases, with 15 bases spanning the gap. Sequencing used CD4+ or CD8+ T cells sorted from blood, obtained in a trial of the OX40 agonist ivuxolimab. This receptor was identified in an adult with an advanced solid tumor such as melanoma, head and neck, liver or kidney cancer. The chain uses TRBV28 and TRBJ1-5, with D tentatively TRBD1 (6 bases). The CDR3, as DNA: TGTGCCAGCAGCTTCAACGCAGGGGTTAGCAATCAGCCCCAGCATTTT. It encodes CASSFNAGVSNQPQHF.